The sample holds a few counts of the clone carrying this T cell receptor (beta chain). Its antigen is currently unknown. The data were taken from a study of identical twins. Germline V gene sequence: CDR1 SGDLS, CDR2 YYNGEE. CDR3 length: 15 amino acids. V dropped 3 bases and J dropped 1; count of bases not matched to a gene: 3. Every sampled donor was Caucasian and healthy. Each CDR3 protein is one row after TCRdb ran MiXCR on the 5' RACE reads. This repertoire shows around 530,000 distinct CDR3 sequences, about 16% found once; its top ten account for about 0.47%. Findings and limits, study-wide: Models underestimated TCR alpha sharing (out-of-frame) in monozygotic twins.

The sample also formed part of further work on yellow fever vaccine responses in identical twins.

The genes are TRBV9 and TRBJ2-3; 9 bases align to TRBD2. The material sequenced was CD4+ T cells sorted from blood. This sequence was found in a woman in her late teens or twenties in good health. The CDR3 sequence is CASSASGTRTDTQYF. For the CDR3, the DNA is TGTGCCAGCAGCGCTAGCGGGACCCGCACAGATACGCAGTATTTT.